This entry features one T cell receptor beta chain sequence. Its antigen is currently unknown. Germline and junction disagree at one end, which may indicate a read error. Sorted-subset replicate PCRs used around 0.2 ug DNA, tens of thousands of T cell genomes. Here immunoSEQ multiplex PCR was the method, and the copy in TCRdb shows in-frame clones only, minus some. The data contain about 980,000 clones, approximately 80% of them singletons. These data come from a study of shared clonotypes between healthy human individuals. Findings of the study overall: Rarefaction showed that sequencing of sorted subsets was incomplete (despite large depth). Non-shared clonotypes had lower generation probabilities than those shared by all four donors.

CDR3 length equals 12 residues. Germline V CDR1 and CDR2: SQVTM, ANQGSEA. Sequencing was done on a sample of memory CD4+ T cells sorted from blood. Noted subset: CD45RA-negative fraction. This chain uses TRBV29-1 with TRBJ2-7; D is perhaps TRBD1 (6 bases). The origin of this receptor is a man younger than 35 in good health. CDR3 loop: CSFKDSSYEQHF. The CDR3 DNA follows: TGCAGCTTCAAGGACAGTTCCTACGAGCAGCACTTC.